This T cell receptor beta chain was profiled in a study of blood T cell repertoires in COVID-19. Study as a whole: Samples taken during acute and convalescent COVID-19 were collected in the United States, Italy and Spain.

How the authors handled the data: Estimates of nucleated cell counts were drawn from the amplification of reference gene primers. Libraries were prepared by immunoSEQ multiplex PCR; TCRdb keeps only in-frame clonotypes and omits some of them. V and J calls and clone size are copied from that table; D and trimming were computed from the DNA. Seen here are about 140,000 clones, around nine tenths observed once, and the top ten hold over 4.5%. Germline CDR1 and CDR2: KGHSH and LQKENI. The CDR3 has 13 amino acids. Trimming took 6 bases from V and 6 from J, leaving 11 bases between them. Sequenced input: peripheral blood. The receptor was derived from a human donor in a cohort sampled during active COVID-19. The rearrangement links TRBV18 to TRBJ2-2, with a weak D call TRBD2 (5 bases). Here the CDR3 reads CASSLSESGELFF. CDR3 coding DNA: TGTGCCAGCTCTCTTAGCGAGTCCGGGGAGCTGTTTTTT.